The rows below give T cell receptor beta chains drawn from one sample of a study of blood T cells in healthy people across ages. TCRdb processed the 5' RACE reads anew with MiXCR; each CDR3 protein has one entry. The table has about 1,800,000 distinct CDR3 sequences, about 28% seen once; the top ten hold 7.7%. Sequencing was carried out using blood. These TCRs come from a woman in her 30s in good health. The CDR3 runs from the conserved cysteine through the conserved F or W. The D gene is left open where the match is weak. Clone size is stated in some rows and not others, as once, few, many or a class when expanded.

D,J,size,V,CDR3,DNA
TRBD1,TRBJ1-5,.,TRBV28,CASSTPSGGDQSQHF,TGTGCCAGCAGTACTCCTTCAGGGGGAGATCAGTCCCAGCATTTT
TRBD2,TRBJ2-3,few,TRBV20-1,CSARDPSLAGGPVDTQYF,TGCAGTGCTAGAGATCCCTCGCTAGCGGGAGGGCCAGTAGATACGCAGTATTTT
.,TRBJ2-1,.,TRBV4-3,CASSQYTGEQFF,TGCGCCAGCAGCCAATACACGGGTGAGCAGTTCTTC
TRBD1,TRBJ2-7,.,TRBV5-1,CASSLRPGGPSSSYEQYF,TGCGCCAGCAGCTTGAGGCCAGGGGGCCCCTCTAGCTCCTACGAGCAGTACTTC
TRBD1,TRBJ1-2,few,TRBV19,CASSRGQAYGYTF,TGTGCCAGTAGTAGGGGACAGGCCTATGGCTACACCTTC
.,TRBJ1-6,.,TRBV11-2,CASSLRTAYNSPLHF,TGTGCCAGCAGCCTCCGGACAGCGTATAATTCACCCCTCCACTTT
TRBD2,TRBJ2-1,.,TRBV4-2,CASSLPKGEGTRDPEQFF,TGTGCCAGCAGCCTCCCAAAGGGGGAAGGGACTAGAGACCCTGAGCAGTTCTTC
TRBD2,TRBJ2-1,.,TRBV6-2/TRBV6-3,CASSYYGRAGDEQFF,TGTGCCAGCAGTTACTACGGGAGGGCCGGGGATGAGCAGTTCTTC
TRBD2,TRBJ2-1,.,TRBV30,CASTRLAAQETQFF,TGTGCCTCTACCCGACTAGCAGCCCAAGAGACCCAGTTCTTC
TRBD2,TRBJ2-1,few,TRBV14,CASSQGTSGSSYNEQFF,TGTGCCAGCAGCCAGGGGACTAGCGGGAGCTCCTACAATGAGCAGTTCTTC
TRBD1,TRBJ2-7,many,TRBV27,CASSQGTGGYEQYF,TGTGCCAGCAGTCAAGGGACAGGAGGATACGAGCAGTACTTC
.,TRBJ2-7,many,TRBV12-3/TRBV12-4,CASSLRLLSYEQYF,TGTGCCAGCAGTTTGCGTCTTTTGTCCTACGAGCAGTACTTC
.,TRBJ2-7,.,TRBV3-1,CASSQGYPSPGYEQYF,TGTGCCAGCAGCCAAGGTTATCCTTCTCCGGGCTACGAGCAGTACTTC
TRBD2,TRBJ2-3,.,TRBV20-1,CSAGSGRVDTQYF,TGCAGTGCTGGTAGCGGGAGGGTAGATACGCAGTATTTT
.,TRBJ1-5,few,TRBV3-1,CASSQEGGPGYIGNQPQHF,TGTGCCAGCAGCCAAGAGGGGGGCCCAGGGTATATAGGCAATCAGCCCCAGCATTTT
.,TRBJ1-3,.,TRBV7-2,CASSQSRERSGNTIYF,TGTGCCAGCAGCCAATCCAGGGAGCGCTCTGGAAACACCATATATTTT
.,TRBJ2-7,few,TRBV7-2,CASSAAKSSYEQYF,TGTGCCAGCAGCGCAGCCAAGAGCTCCTACGAGCAGTACTTC
.,TRBJ2-1,.,TRBV29-1,CSVVYKGQFF,TGCAGCGTTGTGTATAAAGGGCAGTTCTTC
.,TRBJ2-1,few,TRBV7-2,CASSSDAGDHNEQFF,TGTGCCAGCAGCTCCGATGCAGGAGATCACAATGAGCAGTTCTTC
TRBD2,TRBJ2-5,once,TRBV7-2,CASSLGELAMGETQYF,TGTGCCAGCAGCTTAGGTGAACTAGCGATGGGGGAGACCCAGTACTTC
TRBD1,TRBJ2-3,.,TRBV7-2,CASSFYRGREFRYF,TGTGCCAGCAGCTTCTACAGGGGGCGCGAATTCCGGTATTTT
.,TRBJ1-1,few,TRBV28,CAAGRDTEAFF,TGTGCGGCGGGCAGGGATACTGAAGCTTTCTTT
.,TRBJ2-1,few,TRBV20-1,CSARDMAEQFF,TGCAGTGCTAGAGATATGGCTGAGCAGTTCTTC
.,TRBJ2-5,few,TRBV5-1,CASSLEGGPQETQYF,TGCGCCAGCAGCTTGGAGGGGGGACCTCAAGAGACCCAGTACTTC
TRBD1,TRBJ1-2,.,TRBV5-5,CASSSVARGRNYGYTF,TGTGCCAGCAGCTCCGTAGCAAGGGGGCGGAACTATGGCTACACCTTC
.,TRBJ1-2,few,TRBV9,CASSAEGGESTYGYTF,TGTGCCAGCAGCGCCGAGGGGGGGGAATCGACCTATGGCTACACCTTC
.,TRBJ2-7,many,TRBV5-1,CASSLEAGATYEQYF,TGCGCCAGCAGCTTGGAGGCAGGTGCTACCTACGAGCAGTACTTC
TRBD1,TRBJ2-4,many,TRBV9,CASSAGTGVIQYF,TGTGCCAGCAGCGCCGGGACAGGGGTAATTCAGTACTTC
.,TRBJ1-6,.,TRBV14,CASSQVGGRLSPLHF,TGTGCCAGCAGCCAGGTCGGCGGTCGACTTTCACCCCTCCACTTT
.,TRBJ2-7,.,TRBV5-1,CASSRAGGLRYEQYF,TGCGCCAGCAGCCGTGCAGGGGGACTTCGGTACGAGCAGTACTTC
.,TRBJ2-7,.,TRBV15,CATSRGLGRTEQYF,TGTGCCACCAGCAGAGGTCTGGGGAGGACTGAGCAGTACTTC
.,TRBJ2-7,.,TRBV20-1,CSARDGGQIDYEQYF,TGCAGTGCTAGAGATGGTGGGCAGATTGACTACGAGCAGTACTTC
.,TRBJ2-5,.,TRBV10-3,CTISESGAPETQYF,TGTACCATCAGTGAGTCTGGGGCCCCAGAGACCCAGTACTTC
.,TRBJ1-1,once,TRBV29-1,CSVTGTPNTEAFF,TGCAGCGTTACAGGGACCCCGAACACTGAAGCTTTCTTT
TRBD1,TRBJ2-7,few,TRBV6-5,CASSARTGSFYEQYF,TGTGCCAGCAGCGCCCGGACAGGGAGTTTCTACGAGCAGTACTTC
.,TRBJ2-7,many,TRBV4-1,CASSQVGRYEQYF,TGCGCCAGCAGCCAAGTGGGGCGGTACGAGCAGTACTTC
TRBD1,TRBJ2-7,.,TRBV5-1,CASSWGQNEQYF,TGCGCCAGCAGCTGGGGACAGAACGAGCAGTACTTC
.,TRBJ1-6,.,TRBV7-9,CASSPWRTSYNSPLHF,TGTGCCAGCAGCCCCTGGAGGACATCTTATAATTCACCCCTCCACTTT
TRBD1,TRBJ2-7,many,TRBV29-1,CSARDRVIDEQYF,TGCAGCGCTCGGGACAGGGTCATCGACGAGCAGTACTTC
.,TRBJ2-7,many,TRBV7-2,CASSLAQGPVYEQYF,TGTGCCAGCAGCTTAGCGCAGGGCCCCGTCTACGAGCAGTACTTC
.,TRBJ2-3,many,TRBV4-1,CASSQQYTQYF,TGCGCCAGCAGCCAACAATATACGCAGTATTTT